This T cell receptor (beta chain) was captured in a study of blood T cell repertoires in COVID-19. Looking at the study overall: The samples span acute and convalescent COVID-19 from the United States, Italy and Spain. In each case, the material was cDNA or gDNA derived from T cells, B-cell-depleted T cells, or PBMCs.

Original methodology: Reference gene primers were amplified, and this amplification served to estimate nucleated cell counts. Repertoires were generated with immunoSEQ multiplex PCR, while TCRdb's copy carries only in-frame clones and drops some. The D gene and trimming were derived from the DNA, and the V and J assignments and clone size from that table. The sample yields 100,000 to 150,000 clones, approximately 87% seen once. The germline V gene has CDR1 MDHEN and CDR2 SYDVKM. This CDR3 comprises 14 residues. J lost 4 bases, V lost 7 bases, and 8 bases had no gene match. Sequencing used peripheral blood. The chain couples TRBV28 to TRBJ1-2; 8 bases match TRBD1. This receptor was obtained from a man in his 70s who had recovered from COVID-19. The CDR3 sequence: CASTGQAISYGYTF. Here the CDR3 DNA reads TGTGCCAGCACGGGACAGGCAATATCCTATGGCTACACCTTC.